The source of this T cell receptor beta chain is a study of T cell repertoires in cytomegalovirus infection. For the study at large: Peptides in the study included HLA-C-restricted and HLA-B-restricted CMV epitopes. CMV infection together with matching HLA type was indicated by public TCR beta signatures.

For this clonotype: The antigen is undetermined.

Trimming removed 3 bases at V and 1 base at J, with 9 bases between. Germline CDR1 SEHNR, CDR2 FQNEAQ (reference sequence). CDR3 length: 14 amino acids. TCRdb analysed the reads with MiXCR anew, one entry per CDR3 protein. The sample lists about half a million distinct CDR3 sequences, roughly a third occurring once. Notes on the study in general: Clonotype analysis showed dominance of the ex vivo response by HLA-C-restricted CMV-specific TCR beta clonotypes.

This chain joins TRBV7-9 and TRBJ2-5; maybe TRBD1 (5 bases). This receptor was identified in a human donor in good health (CMV status not recorded). Some clones in this sample may be carry-over from other donors' samples. The sequencing used cultured PBMCs, collected from culture after CMV antigen stimulation. CDR3 DNA: TGTGCCAGCAGCTTGACAGATATCCAAGAGACCCAGTACTTC. This gives the protein CASSLTDIQETQYF.